This T cell receptor beta chain was found in a study of shared clonotypes between healthy human individuals. In replicate PCRs of sorted subsets, roughly 200 ng DNA, roughly 27,000 T cell genomes, was used. Only in-frame clones appear in the TCRdb table, and some are missing; sequencing was by immunoSEQ multiplex PCR. The sample holds roughly 1,800,000 clones; about 94% are singletons and the top ten take 1.2%. The naive CD8 subset, CD45RO-negative cells positively selected for CCR7, excluded terminally differentiated effector memory CD45RA+ cells. The germline V and J ends were trimmed by 2 bases and 6 bases, with 14 bases remaining between them. CDR1 GTSNPN and CDR2 SVGIG come from the germline V gene (reference sequence). The CDR3 sequence is 13 residues long.

The origin of this receptor is a man aged 18 to 29 in good health. The sequenced material came from naive CD8+ T cells sorted from blood. V gene TRBV30 combines with J gene TRBJ2-7; D might be TRBD1 or TRBD2, each matching 6 bases. The CDR3: CAWSTTGTGEQYF. The CDR3 nucleotides are TGTGCCTGGAGTACTACAGGGACTGGCGAGCAGTACTTC.